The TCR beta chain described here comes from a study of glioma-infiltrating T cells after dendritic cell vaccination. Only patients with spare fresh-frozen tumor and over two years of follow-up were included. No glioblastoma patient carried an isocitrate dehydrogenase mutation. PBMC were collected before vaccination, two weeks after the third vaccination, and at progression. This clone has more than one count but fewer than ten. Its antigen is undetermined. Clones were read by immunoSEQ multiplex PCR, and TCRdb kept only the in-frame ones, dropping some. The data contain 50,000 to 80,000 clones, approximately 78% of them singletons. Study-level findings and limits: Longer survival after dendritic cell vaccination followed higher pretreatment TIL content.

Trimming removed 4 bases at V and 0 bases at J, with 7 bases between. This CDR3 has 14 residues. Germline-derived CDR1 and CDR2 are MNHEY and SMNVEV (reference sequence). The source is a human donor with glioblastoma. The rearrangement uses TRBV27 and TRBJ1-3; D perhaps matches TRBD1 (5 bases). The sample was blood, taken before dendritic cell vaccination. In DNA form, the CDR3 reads TGTGCCAGCAGTTCGCAGGGCTCTGGAAACACCATATATTTT. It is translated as CASSSQGSGNTIYF.